The 32 T cell receptor beta chains below were found in one sample sequenced in a study of graft-versus-host responses after intestinal transplantation. Repertoires were generated with immunoSEQ multiplex PCR, while TCRdb's copy carries only in-frame clones and drops some. This table holds around 28,000 clones, over 80% found once. Sequencing used PBMCs, obtained around 28 days after intestinal transplant. The receptors derive from a human patient who received an intestinal transplant, so some T cells may come from the graft donor.

The chain combines TRBV6-5 with TRBJ2-1, with 8 nucleotides matching TRBD2. V shed 0 bases and J 2 bases; nucleotides not matched to a gene: 3. This CDR3 is 16 amino acids long. CDR1 and CDR2 (germline): MNHEY, SVGAGI. In DNA, the CDR3 is TGTGCCAGCAGTTACTCGAGGCGGGGGGCCTACAATGAGCAGTTCTTC. It codes for CASSYSRRGAYNEQFF.

The gene calls are TRBV18 and TRBJ1-4, with D possibly TRBD1 on 6 matching bases. The CDR3 has 14 amino acids. V was clipped by 3 bases and J by 4 bases, with 9 bases between them. CDR1 is KGHSH and CDR2 is LQKENI in the germline V gene. CDR3 nucleotides: TGTGCCAGCTCACCTCAGGGGCTTAATGAAAAACTGTTTTTT. It specifies CASSPQGLNEKLFF.

The chain carries TRBV7-2 and TRBJ1-6; D is ambiguous. The germline gives CDR1 SGHTA, CDR2 FQGNSA. The CDR3 is 15 amino acids. V lost 2 bases, J lost 2 bases, and 7 bases lay in between. CDR3 nucleotide sequence: TGTGCCAGCAGCTTAAGTCGGCCCTATAATTCACCCCTCCACTTT. Translated, it gives CASSLSRPYNSPLHF.

The chain combines TRBV5-1 with TRBJ2-1; weak D call: TRBD2 (7 bases). The CDR3 runs 20 residues. Trimming cost V 0 bases and J 7 bases, with 29 bases left between them. CDR1 is SGHRS, CDR2 YFSETQ, per germline. CDR3 in amino acids: CASSLANRGARSYGFNEQFF. The CDR3 region has the DNA TGCGCCAGCAGCTTGGCCAATCGGGGGGCGCGGTCCTATGGGTTTAATGAGCAGTTCTTC.

V and J are TRBV6-1 and TRBJ1-2, with TRBD1 matching 8 bases. Per the germline V gene, CDR1 is MNHNS and CDR2 is SASEGT. J was trimmed by 4 bases and V by 0 bases; bases with no gene match: 10. The CDR3 extends over 17 amino acids. The CDR3 is CASSEARGPGGGYGYTF. In DNA form, the CDR3 reads TGTGCCAGCAGTGAAGCGCGGGGGCCAGGGGGCGGCTATGGCTACACCTTC.

The CDR3: CASSDVGSSYNSPLHF. CDR3 sequence (DNA): TGTGCCAGCAGTGATGTAGGCAGCTCCTATAATTCACCCCTCCACTTT. The rearrangement joins TRBV2 to TRBJ1-6, with D uncertain. The V gene lost 3 bases and the J gene lost 0 bases, with 9 bases spanning the gap. CDR1 is SNHLY, CDR2 FYNNEI, per germline. The CDR3 is made up of 16 amino acids.

The chain employs TRBV7-8 and TRBJ1-2; D might be TRBD1 (6 bases). Trimming took off 0 bases at V and 4 bases at J, with 15 bases between the two ends. The CDR3 has 16 amino acids. Germline assignment: CDR1 SGHVS and CDR2 FQNEAQ. The CDR3 DNA follows: TGTGCCAGCAGCTTAGCGGAGTCAGGGGTGGGCTATGGCTACACCTTC. It codes for CASSLAESGVGYGYTF.

The V gene is TRBV11-2, the J gene TRBJ1-1, with 8 bases matching TRBD1. In germline, CDR1 is SGHAT, CDR2 FQNNGV. Trimming removed 4 bases from V and 1 base from J; junction bases left unmatched: 11. The CDR3 sequence is 17 residues long. The CDR3 reads CASSSNRGTPSNTEAFF. For the CDR3, the DNA is TGTGCCAGCAGCTCAAACAGGGGGACTCCTTCGAACACTGAAGCTTTCTTT.

The chain recombines TRBV5-1 with TRBJ2-7; 14 nucleotides match TRBD2. Germline lookup yields CDR1 SGHRS and CDR2 YFSETQ. This CDR3 has 16 amino acids. Losses at the gene ends were 4 bases for V and 5 bases for J; bases not matched to a gene: 8. CDR3 DNA sequence: TGCGCCAGCAGCCTTCCCCCGACTAGCGGGAGGGACGAGCAGTACTTC. As protein: CASSLPPTSGRDEQYF. Full variable domain (rest looked up from reference TRBV5-1 and TRBJ2-7): KAGVTQTPRYLIKTRGQQVTLSCSPISGHRSVSWYQQTPGQGLQFLFEYFSETQRNKGNFPGRFSGRQFSNSRSEMNVSTLELGDSALYLCASSLPPTSGRDEQYFGPGTRLTVT.

This chain links TRBV7-9 with TRBJ2-7; perhaps TRBD2 as D (5 bases). The CDR3 consists of 15 residues. Germline loops: CDR1 SEHNR, CDR2 FQNEAQ (reference sequence). The V gene lost 4 bases and the J gene lost 4 bases, with 17 bases spanning the gap. As DNA, the CDR3 is TGTGCCAGCAGCTCACCAACAGCACGGGGATACGAGCAGTACTTC. Protein product: CASSSPTARGYEQYF.

V usage is TRBV2 and J usage is TRBJ1-5; TRBD1 matches 7 bases. The CDR3 runs 16 residues. The J segment lost 3 bases and the V segment lost 5 bases, leaving 10 bases of the junction unmatched. Germline CDR1 and CDR2: SNHLY and FYNNEI. This CDR3 is CASSRRGGQNNQPQHF. The DNA for the CDR3 is TGTGCCAGCAGTAGGAGGGGGGGACAGAACAATCAGCCCCAGCATTTT. The entire variable domain, with the rest obtained from reference TRBV2 and TRBJ1-5, is as follows: EPEVTQTPSHQVTQMGQEVILRCVPISNHLYFYWYRQILGQKVEFLVSFYNNEISEKSEIFDDQFSVERPDGSNFTLKIRSTKLEDSAMYFCASSRRGGQNNQPQHFGDGTRLSIL.

V usage is TRBV18 and J usage is TRBJ2-1, with 8 bases that match TRBD1. The CDR3 runs to 14 residues. Germline CDR1 and CDR2: KGHSH and LQKENI. V lost 4 bases and J lost 7; bases outside the gene matches: 6. DNA of the CDR3: TGTGCCAGCTCACTCAGACAGGGGTTAAATGAGCAGTTCTTC. This gives the protein CASSLRQGLNEQFF.

This clone has a handful of counts. The chain combines TRBV10-1 with TRBJ2-7; no clear D. Germline V CDR1 and CDR2: WNHNN, SYGVQD (reference sequence). The CDR3 extends over 16 amino acids. V was shortened by 4 bases and J by 0 bases, with 16 bases between the two germline ends. CDR3 nucleotide sequence: TGCGCCAGCAGTGTTCCTCAGGACCACCTCTCCTACGAGCAGTACTTC. Residues: CASSVPQDHLSYEQYF.

The DNA for the CDR3 is TGTGCCAGCAGTCCTTGGGCCAAAAACATTCAGTACTTC. This sequence encodes CASSPWAKNIQYF. V is TRBV6-6 and J is TRBJ2-4; D unclear. Trimming took 5 bases from V and 1 from J, leaving 6 bases between them. CDR1 and CDR2 (germline): MNHNY, SVGAGI (reference sequence). The CDR3 length is 13 residues.

CDR3 region: CASSFDRAAGTEAFF. CDR3 DNA: TGTGCCAGCAGCTTTGACAGGGCGGCAGGCACTGAAGCTTTCTTT. The gene calls are TRBV7-2 and TRBJ1-1; TRBD1 matches at 7 bases. After removal of 3 bases from V and 4 bases from J, the junction contained 8 bases not matched to a gene. The length of the CDR3 is 15 residues. The germline V gene has CDR1 SGHTA and CDR2 FQGNSA.

The chain uses TRBV7-6 and TRBJ2-3; D not resolved. CDR3 length: 13 residues. Germline CDR1 and CDR2: SGHVS and FNYEAQ. V gave up 5 bases and J gave up 0 bases, with 6 bases separating them. DNA of the CDR3: TGTGCCAGCAGCCCTACTAGCACAGATACGCAGTATTTT. Translated: CASSPTSTDTQYF. The variable domain in full, completed from reference TRBV7-6 and TRBJ2-3, reads GAGVSQSPRYKVTKRGQDVALRCDPISGHVSLYWYRQALGQGPEFLTYFNYEAQQDKSGLPNDRFSAERPEGSISTLTIQRTEQRDSAMYRCASSPTSTDTQYFGPGTRLTVL.

CDR3 coding DNA: TGCGCCAGCAGCCGGTTTACAGGGACTAATGAAAAACTGTTTTTT. This encodes CASSRFTGTNEKLFF. The chain joins TRBV5-1 to TRBJ1-4; D possibly corresponds to TRBD1 (6 bases). The V and J ends lost 4 bases and 2 bases respectively, with 12 bases between them. CDR3 length: 15 residues. The germline gives CDR1 SGHRS, CDR2 YFSETQ.

As for this clone: The same CDR3 is also encoded by other DNA sequences in this sample. The rearrangement joins TRBV28 to TRBJ2-7, with D hard to call. Germline lookup yields CDR1 MDHEN and CDR2 SYDVKM. The CDR3 is made up of 13 amino acids. Between the trimmed V and J ends, which lost 4 bases and 0 bases, there was a span of 7 bases. The CDR3 DNA is TGTGCCAGCAGTTCGGGTTCCTCCTACGAGCAGTACTTC. Encoded protein: CASSSGSSYEQYF.

This clone was seen a handful of times. The chain couples TRBV5-6 to TRBJ2-7, with 12 bases lining up with TRBD2. V lost 4 bases to trimming and J lost 2 bases; unmatched junction nucleotides: 7. The length of the CDR3 is 16 residues. Germline V gene lookup returns CDR1 SGHDT and CDR2 YYEEEE. The CDR3 coding sequence is TGTGCCAGCAGCAAGGACCTAGCGGGGGGGCCCTACGAGCAGTACTTC. This encodes CASSKDLAGGPYEQYF.

V usage is TRBV6-1 and J usage is TRBJ2-7, with 8 bases aligning to TRBD1. Per the germline V gene, CDR1 is MNHNS and CDR2 is SASEGT. V was pared by 2 bases and J by 2 bases, with 2 bases of the junction left unmatched. The CDR3 is 14 amino acids. The CDR3 here is CASSERDRPYEQYF. CDR3 nucleotides: TGTGCCAGCAGTGAAAGGGACAGGCCCTACGAGCAGTACTTC.

The gene calls are TRBV7-9 and TRBJ2-7, with 10 bases lining up with TRBD1. The CDR3 sequence is 17 residues long. In germline, CDR1 is SEHNR, CDR2 FQNEAQ (reference sequence). Trimming at V came to 5 bases and at J to 0 bases, leaving 10 bases not matched to a gene. CDR3 protein: CASSPRTDRGSSYEQYF. As DNA, the CDR3 is TGTGCCAGCAGCCCCAGGACGGACAGGGGGAGCTCCTACGAGCAGTACTTC. The variable domain in full, completed from reference TRBV7-9 and TRBJ2-7, reads DTGVSQNPRHKITKRGQNVTFRCDPISEHNRLYWYRQTLGQGPEFLTYFQNEAQLEKSRLLSDRFSAERPKGSFSTLEIQRTEQGDSAMYLCASSPRTDRGSSYEQYFGPGTRLTVT.

In DNA, the CDR3 is TGTGCCAGCACTAGCGGGCACAAGGAGTACGAGCAGTACTTC. This encodes CASTSGHKEYEQYF. This sequence joins TRBV6-1 and TRBJ2-7; TRBD2 matches 8 bases. CDR3 length: 14 amino acids. Germline lookup yields CDR1 MNHNS and CDR2 SASEGT. The trim removed 7 bases at V and 4 bases at J, leaving 9 bases unmatched.

The chain uses TRBV6-5 and TRBJ1-5, with D possibly being TRBD1 (5 bases). Trimming removed 4 bases from V and 6 bases from J, with 16 bases in between. The CDR3 is 15 residues long. The V gene's germline CDR1 is MNHEY and CDR2 SVGAGI. This chain's CDR3 is CASSSGAGSIQPQHF. The DNA for the CDR3 is TGTGCCAGCAGTTCCGGGGCAGGGTCAATTCAGCCCCAGCATTTT.

The chain couples TRBV6-4 to TRBJ1-2, with D unresolved. Per the germline V gene, CDR1 is MRHNA and CDR2 is SNTAGT. V was cut by 0 bases and J by 3 bases, with 2 bases left in between. CDR3 length: 12 residues. The CDR3 is CASSDSHYGYTF. CDR3 bases: TGTGCCAGCAGTGACTCACACTATGGCTACACCTTC.

V is TRBV15 and J is TRBJ1-6; D is uncertain. The germline V gene has CDR1 LNHNV and CDR2 YYDKDF (reference sequence). V lost 5 bases, J lost 6 bases, and 17 bases lay in between. The CDR3 length is 16 residues. The CDR3 protein is CATSSTSGLLNSPLHF. CDR3 sequence (DNA): TGTGCCACCAGCTCAACCTCGGGCCTTCTTAATTCACCCCTCCACTTT. Together with reference TRBV15 and TRBJ1-6, the CDR3 gives the full variable domain: DAMVIQNPRYQVTQFGKPVTLSCSQTLNHNVMYWYQQKSSQAPKLLFHYYDKDFNNEADTPDNFQSRRPNTSFCFLDIRSPGLGDTAMYLCATSSTSGLLNSPLHFGNGTRLTVT.

The chain couples TRBV5-6 to TRBJ2-5; 8 nucleotides match TRBD2. The CDR3 is 15 amino acids. After removal of 1 base from V and 4 bases from J, the junction contained 6 bases not matched to a gene. In germline, CDR1 is SGHDT, CDR2 YYEEEE. The CDR3 protein is CASSLSAAGGETQYF. CDR3 in DNA: TGTGCCAGCAGCTTGTCGGCGGCGGGGGGAGAGACCCAGTACTTC.

The CDR3 DNA reads as TGTGCCAGCAGCCAACAGGGAAGGTTGAACACCGGGGAGCTGTTTTTT. It encodes CASSQQGRLNTGELFF. This chain uses TRBV7-2 with TRBJ2-2; possible D gene TRBD1, 6 bases. The CDR3 covers 16 residues. V gave up 5 bases and J gave up 1 base, with 14 bases separating them. Germline assignment: CDR1 SGHTA and CDR2 FQGNSA. The full variable domain, rest sourced from reference TRBV7-2 and TRBJ2-2, is GAGVSQSPSNKVTEKGKDVELRCDPISGHTALYWYRQSLGQGLEFLIYFQGNSAPDKSGLPSDRFSAERTGGSVSTLTIQRTQQEDSAVYLCASSQQGRLNTGELFFGEGSRLTVL.

The chain joins TRBV7-9 to TRBJ2-5; TRBD2 matches at 10 bases. Unmatched junction bases numbered 3, after V lost 1 base and J lost 7 bases. The germline CDR1 and CDR2 sequences are SEHNR and FQNEAQ (reference sequence). The CDR3 runs 14 residues. The CDR3 region is CASSLGTSGGTQYF. DNA for the CDR3: TGTGCCAGCAGCTTAGGGACTAGCGGCGGGACCCAGTACTTC. The full variable domain, its missing parts supplied by reference TRBV7-9 and TRBJ2-5, is DTGVSQNPRHKITKRGQNVTFRCDPISEHNRLYWYRQTLGQGPEFLTYFQNEAQLEKSRLLSDRFSAERPKGSFSTLEIQRTEQGDSAMYLCASSLGTSGGTQYFGPGTRLLVL.

This chain links TRBV28 with TRBJ1-2; possible D gene TRBD1, 6 bases. Trimming shortened V by 5 bases and J by 1 base, and 11 bases separated the two germline ends. The CDR3 consists of 14 residues. CDR1 MDHEN and CDR2 SYDVKM come from the germline V gene. The CDR3 reads CASSPQGDNYGYTF. The CDR3 DNA follows: TGTGCCAGCAGTCCACAGGGTGATAACTATGGCTACACCTTC.

This rearrangement joins TRBV10-3 to TRBJ1-2; no definite D call. In germline, CDR1 is ENHRY, CDR2 SYGVKD. This CDR3 spans 15 amino acids. V was cut by 6 bases and J by 8 bases, with 22 bases left in between. CDR3 coding DNA: TGTGCCATCAGGGCCTTAACAAGGCGGAAGGAGGGCTACACCTTC. Its translation is CAIRALTRRKEGYTF.

The V gene is TRBV2, the J gene TRBJ2-7; TRBD1 matches 7 bases. Losses at the gene ends were 1 base for V and 3 bases for J; bases not matched to a gene: 3. The CDR3 length is 14 residues. Germline assignment: CDR1 SNHLY and CDR2 FYNNEI. The CDR3 DNA follows: TGTGCCAGCAGTGAAGGGACAGGCAACTACGAGCAGTACTTC. Residues: CASSEGTGNYEQYF.

V gene TRBV29-1 combines with J gene TRBJ2-1; the D gene could be TRBD1 or TRBD2 (6 bases each). Between the trimmed V and J ends, which lost 6 bases and 8 bases, there was a span of 20 bases. Germline assignment: CDR1 SQVTM and CDR2 ANQGSEA. The CDR3 consists of 14 residues. CDR3 protein: CSVEIGGRGYEQFF. DNA of the CDR3: TGCAGCGTCGAAATTGGGGGGCGCGGGTATGAGCAGTTCTTC.